The clone carrying this T cell receptor (beta chain) was counted at least ten times. Its antigen is not known. The use of a sample-barcoded 5' primer and a J-beta primer mix characterized a second PCR of roughly 6 to 11 cycles. Each CDR3 protein is one row after TCRdb ran MiXCR on the 5' RACE reads. The data contain more than 1 million distinct CDR3 sequences, around 45% of them singletons. CDR1 is SGHKS and CDR2 is YYEKEE in the germline V gene (reference sequence). The CDR3 sequence is 13 residues long. The V and J ends lost 2 bases and 5 bases respectively, with 11 bases between them. This sample is drawn from a study of blood T cells in healthy people across ages. Study outcomes and limitations: Per-million-T-cell TCR beta diversity fell roughly linearly with age.

This TCR derives from a woman in her sixties in good health. Material for sequencing was blood. The rearrangement uses TRBV5-5 and TRBJ2-7; no firm D call. The CDR3 bases are TGTGCCAGCAGCTTACCCCCTTGGAACGAGCAGTACTTC. This codes for CASSLPPWNEQYF.